A selection of T cell receptor beta chains follows, all from one sample in a study of shared clonotypes between healthy human individuals. Measured with immunoSEQ multiplex PCR; TCRdb has only the in-frame clones, and not every one. The data contain under 850,000 clones, 92% of them singletons. Sequencing input: naive CD8+ T cells sorted from blood. Receptors originate from a man aged 25 to 45 in good health. Both conserved end residues are trimmed from each CDR3.

>TRBV9|TRBJ1-1
ASSVNSFTEAF
>TRBV14|TRBJ2-2
ASSPSGGWTGELF
>TRBV30|TRBJ2-7
AYLSGRDSYEQY
>TRBV7-6|TRBJ2-1
ASSLASGRLSYNEQF
>TRBV5-1|TRBJ2-7
ASSFYRDRGRSEQY
>TRBV4-1|TRBJ2-7
ASSQDGGDEQY
>TRBV27|TRBJ2-7
ASSHVRGKGEQY
>TRBV7-2|TRBJ2-7
ASSLELAGERESYEQY
>TRBV19|TRBJ1-5
ASSTSRQPQH
>TRBV19|TRBJ1-4
ASSTTTNEKLF
>TRBV5-5|TRBJ2-4
ASSLGPAGETGRDIQY
>TRBV30|TRBJ2-1
ASSGERSYNEQF
>TRBV10-1|TRBJ2-1
ASSGPLGGDPSYNEQF
>TRBV7-2|TRBJ2-1
ASSLGTPGARGYNEQF
>TRBV5-1|TRBJ2-7
ASSFWGLPYEQY
>TRBV7-6|TRBJ2-1
ASSLEHTSGRTGEQF
>TRBV29-1|TRBJ2-7
SASEQSYEQY
>TRBV13|TRBJ2-1
ASSWTSGKGEQF
>TRBV4-1|TRBJ2-7
ASSPEGQGWYEQY
>TRBV7-9|TRBJ2-7
ASSHRLAGESYEQY
>TRBV4-2|TRBJ1-1
ASSQDTSPSGTLGTEAF
>TRBV19|TRBJ2-2
ASSIGLAAGELF
>TRBV9|TRBJ1-1
ASSADGNTEAF
>TRBV28|TRBJ2-7
ASSLSGTGDEQY
>TRBV18|TRBJ2-5
ASSGPFGAGGPSGAQY
>TRBV5-4|TRBJ1-4
ASSLGRTPNEKLF